Presented here are 4 T cell receptor beta chains from one specimen sequenced in a study of cytomegalovirus exposure and HLA in healthy donors. This table comes from immunoSEQ multiplex PCR, and its TCRdb copy is limited to in-frame clones, with some not included. The sample shows roughly 180,000 clones, over 65% of them seen only once. The sequencing input was PBMCs. These TCRs come from a man in his late teens or twenties in good health and CMV-seropositive.

This clone has a handful of counts. V gene TRBV5-1 combines with J gene TRBJ2-1, with 8 bases identical to TRBD2. The junction had 5 bases not matched to a gene; V was cut back by 3 bases and J by 3 bases. The CDR3 length is 15 residues. In germline, CDR1 is SGHRS, CDR2 YFSETQ. CDR3 DNA sequence: TGCGCCAGCAGCTCAACCACTAGCGGCTACAATGAGCAGTTCTTC. Residues: CASSSTTSGYNEQFF.

This sequence joins TRBV2 and TRBJ1-5; D is unresolved. The germline CDR1 and CDR2 sequences are SNHLY and FYNNEI. The CDR3 totals 15 residues. Trimming left V 6 bases short and J 1 base short, with 13 bases between. Here the CDR3 reads CASSLGSVSNQPQHF. The CDR3 bases are TGTGCCAGCAGCCTGGGGAGCGTAAGCAATCAGCCCCAGCATTTT.

This clone turned up a few times. The CDR3, as DNA: TGTGCCAGCTCACCTAGCCAGGGTGATCAGCCCCAGCATTTT. Translation: CASSPSQGDQPQHF. This chain uses TRBV18 with TRBJ1-5; a possible D gene is TRBD1 (5 bases). The CDR3 contains 14 residues. Germline CDR1 reads KGHSH; CDR2 reads LQKENI. The ends were cut back, 3 bases at V and 5 bases at J, with 11 bases in the middle. The full variable domain, rest sourced from reference TRBV18 and TRBJ1-5, is NAGVMQNPRHLVRRRGQEARLRCSPMKGHSHVYWYRQLPEEGLKFMVYLQKENIIDESGMPKERFSAEFPKEGPSILRIQQVVRGDSAAYFCASSPSQGDQPQHFGDGTRLSIL.

This clone was recorded once. This chain joins TRBV7-2 and TRBJ2-1; a weak D match, TRBD2 (6 bases). CDR1 SGHTA and CDR2 FQGNSA come from the germline V gene. The CDR3 covers 13 residues. Trimming took 3 bases from V and 9 from J, leaving 12 bases between them. The CDR3, as DNA: TGTGCCAGCAGCTTGGACTATTCGGCTGAGCAGTTCTTC. Residues: CASSLDYSAEQFF.